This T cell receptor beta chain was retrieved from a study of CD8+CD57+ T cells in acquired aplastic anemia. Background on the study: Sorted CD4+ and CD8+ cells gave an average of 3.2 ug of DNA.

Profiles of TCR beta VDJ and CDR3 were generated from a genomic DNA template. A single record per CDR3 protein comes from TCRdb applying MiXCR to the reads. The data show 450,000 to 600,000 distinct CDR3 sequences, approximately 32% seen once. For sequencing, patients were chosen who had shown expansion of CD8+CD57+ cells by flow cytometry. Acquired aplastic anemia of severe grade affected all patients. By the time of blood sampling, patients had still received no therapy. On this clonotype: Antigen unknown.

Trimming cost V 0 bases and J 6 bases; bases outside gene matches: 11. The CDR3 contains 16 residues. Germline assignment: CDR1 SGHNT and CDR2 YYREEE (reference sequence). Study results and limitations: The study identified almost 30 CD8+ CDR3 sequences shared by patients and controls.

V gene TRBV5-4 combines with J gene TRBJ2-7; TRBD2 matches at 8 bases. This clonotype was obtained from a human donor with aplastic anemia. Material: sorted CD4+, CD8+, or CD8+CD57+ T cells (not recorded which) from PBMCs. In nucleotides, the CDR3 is TGTGCCAGCAGCTTGGCGGCTAGCGGGCCCCCTGGCGAGCAGTACTTC. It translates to CASSLAASGPPGEQYF.